The table lists the clone carrying this T cell receptor beta chain with many counts. Its target is not known. V was shortened by 2 bases and J by 2 bases, with 9 bases between the two germline ends. This CDR3 is 14 amino acids long. Per the germline V gene, CDR1 is SGHRS and CDR2 is YFSETQ. Each patient went into thyroid surgery without having received any treatment. The sample comes from a study of metastatic and nonmetastatic thyroid tumors. Looking at the study overall: Comparison of repertoires was carried out across blood and tumor or nodule tissue from malignant and benign thyroid patients. General study results and limits: When malignant thyroid tumors were compared with benign nodules, TCR beta diversity was reportedly significantly higher in the malignant tumors. This held in both blood and tumor samples.

Original analysis: The distant-metastasis classifier for papillary thyroid cancer was built from CDR3 differences across clinicopathological groups. TCRdb re-called the PCR reads through MiXCR. These V and J calls derive from TCRdb rather than the authors' analysis. The table records 25,000 to 35,000 clones, 4% of them present only once. The rearrangement links TRBV5-1 to TRBJ2-3; D not certain. The clonotype originates from a female donor with papillary thyroid cancer or a benign thyroid nodule (not recorded which). Some clones in this sample may be carry-over from other donors' samples. What was sequenced was blood. The CDR3 DNA is TGCGCCAGCAGCTTAGGGCCATTCACAGATACGCAGTATTTT. Its protein product is CASSLGPFTDTQYF.